What follows is one T cell receptor (beta chain) and its context. Antigen specificity is unknown. This sample was taken from a study of blood T cells in healthy people across ages. Study outcomes and limitations: While age rose, TCR beta diversity per million T cells dropped in a roughly linear way.

There are 13 residues in the CDR3. CDR1 and CDR2 (germline): MNHNS, SASEGT. Trimming at V came to 7 bases and at J to 2 bases, leaving 5 bases not matched to a gene. Alongside a J-beta primer mix, a sample-barcoded 5' primer served in a second PCR lasting roughly 7 to 11 cycles. A tag from a template-switch adaptor with 12 random nucleotides marked each cDNA molecule. MiXCR, run by TCRdb on the 5' RACE reads, gives a single entry per CDR3 protein. Among approximately 2,000,000 distinct CDR3 sequences, 35% to 50% were seen once, and the ten largest hold more than 20%. Sequencing used blood. The rearrangement uses TRBV6-1 and TRBJ2-7; 7 bases are shared with TRBD1. The TCR comes from a human donor in good health. The CDR3 loop is CASTVTGTYEQYF. The CDR3 DNA reads as TGTGCCAGCACCGTGACAGGGACCTACGAGCAGTACTTC.